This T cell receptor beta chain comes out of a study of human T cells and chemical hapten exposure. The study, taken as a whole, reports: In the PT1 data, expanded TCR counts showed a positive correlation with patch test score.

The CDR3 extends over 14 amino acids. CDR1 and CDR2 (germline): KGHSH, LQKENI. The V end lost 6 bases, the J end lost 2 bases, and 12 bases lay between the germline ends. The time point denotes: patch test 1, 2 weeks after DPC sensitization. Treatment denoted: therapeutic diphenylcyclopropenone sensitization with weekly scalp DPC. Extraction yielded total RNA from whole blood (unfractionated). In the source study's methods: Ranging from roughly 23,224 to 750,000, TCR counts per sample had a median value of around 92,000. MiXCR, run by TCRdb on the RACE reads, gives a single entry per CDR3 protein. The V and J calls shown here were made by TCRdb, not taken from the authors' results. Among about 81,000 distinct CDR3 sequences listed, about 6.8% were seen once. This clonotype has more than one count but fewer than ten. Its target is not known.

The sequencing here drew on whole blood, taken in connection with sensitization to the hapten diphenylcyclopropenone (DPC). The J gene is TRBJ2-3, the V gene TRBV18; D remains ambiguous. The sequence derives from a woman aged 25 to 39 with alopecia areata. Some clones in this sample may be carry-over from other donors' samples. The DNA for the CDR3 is TGTGCCAGCTCCCTCAATAGCAACACAGATACGCAGTATTTT. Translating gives CASSLNSNTDTQYF. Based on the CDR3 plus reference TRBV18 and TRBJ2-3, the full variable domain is NAGVMQNPRHLVRRRGQEARLRCSPMKGHSHVYWYRQLPEEGLKFMVYLQKENIIDESGMPKERFSAEFPKEGPSILRIQQVVRGDSAAYFCASSLNSNTDTQYFGPGTRLTVL.